This T cell receptor beta chain was retrieved from a study of blood T cells in healthy people across ages. Study observations and caveats: Diversity estimates drawn from one million T cells were deemed underestimates. A roughly linear fall in TCR beta diversity per million T cells was seen with increasing age.

The CDR3 covers 15 residues. V lost 2 bases and J lost 3; bases outside the gene matches: 5. From germline, CDR1 is SGHTA and CDR2 FQGNSA. There are a few counts of this clonotype. Its antigen is not known. A J-beta primer mix and a sample-barcoded 5' primer were used in a second PCR of about 6 to 12 cycles. The template-switch adaptor, which had 12 random nucleotides, put a tag on each cDNA molecule. TCRdb used MiXCR to reprocess the 5' RACE reads, holding one entry per CDR3 protein. This sample has around 1,900,000 distinct CDR3 sequences, with about 39% found just once. Extractions gave at least 5.5 micrograms of total RNA per sample.

The sequence came from a human donor in good health. Sequenced input: blood. This sequence joins TRBV7-2 and TRBJ1-2, with 8 bases fitting TRBD1. The CDR3 loop is CASSLLPQGDYGYTF. The DNA for the CDR3 is TGTGCCAGCAGCTTATTACCACAGGGGGACTATGGCTACACCTTC. The whole variable domain, filled in from reference TRBV7-2 and TRBJ1-2, reads GAGVSQSPSNKVTEKGKDVELRCDPISGHTALYWYRQSLGQGLEFLIYFQGNSAPDKSGLPSDRFSAERTGGSVSTLTIQRTQQEDSAVYLCASSLLPQGDYGYTFGSGTRLTVV.